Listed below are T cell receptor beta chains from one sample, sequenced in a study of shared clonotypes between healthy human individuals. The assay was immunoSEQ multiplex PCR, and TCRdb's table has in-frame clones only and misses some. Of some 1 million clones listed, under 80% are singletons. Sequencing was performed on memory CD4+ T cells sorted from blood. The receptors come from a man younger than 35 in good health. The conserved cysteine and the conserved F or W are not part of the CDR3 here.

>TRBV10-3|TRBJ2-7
ANHPSGGPTYEQY
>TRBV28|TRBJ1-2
ASSFGQSMGYT
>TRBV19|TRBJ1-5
ASKGDVRNQPQH
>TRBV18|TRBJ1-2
ASSPGGADGYT
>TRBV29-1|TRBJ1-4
SARRGGLGEKLF
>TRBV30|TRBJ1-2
AWSVTRAGNGYT
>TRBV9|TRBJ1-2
ASSASVRDYGYT
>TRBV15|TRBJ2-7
ATSRDRPTRGQSYEQY
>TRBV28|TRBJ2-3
ASKGRGLGTDTQY
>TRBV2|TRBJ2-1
ARPGLAGVDEQF
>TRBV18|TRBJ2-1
ASSPGQFNEQF
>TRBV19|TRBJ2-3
ASSIRLAGTDTQY
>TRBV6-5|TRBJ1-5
ASSENRGNQPQH